This passage covers 21 T cell receptor beta chains from one sample sequenced in a study of blood T cell repertoires in COVID-19. Clones were read by immunoSEQ multiplex PCR, and TCRdb kept only the in-frame ones, dropping some. The table includes more than 200,000 clones, more than 80% detected once. Sequenced material: peripheral blood. These receptor sequences come from a man aged 25-45 years with COVID-19, enrolled during active disease.

V usage is TRBV5-6 and J usage is TRBJ1-3; TRBD1 agrees at 10 bases. The CDR3 totals 17 residues. Unmatched junction bases numbered 9, after V lost 4 bases and J lost 2 bases. Germline V gene data show CDR1 as SGHDT and CDR2 as YYEEEE. This CDR3 is CASSRNYGQGAGNTIYF. CDR3 nucleotides: TGTGCCAGCAGCAGAAACTACGGACAGGGGGCTGGAAACACCATATATTTT.

The chain employs TRBV7-9 and TRBJ1-2; maybe TRBD1 (5 bases). The ends were cut back, 5 bases at V and 8 bases at J, with 15 bases in the middle. This CDR3 region has 13 residues. Germline V gene data show CDR1 as SEHNR and CDR2 as FQNEAQ (reference sequence). This chain's CDR3 is CASSLTESEGYTF. The CDR3 nucleotides are TGTGCCAGCAGCCTGACAGAATCGGAGGGCTACACCTTC.

The chain joins TRBV19 to TRBJ2-1; 8 positions match TRBD2. The CDR3 is 16 residues long. The V gene's germline CDR1 is LNHDA and CDR2 SQIVND (reference sequence). With 6 bases clipped from V and 5 bases from J, the junction kept 12 bases outside the gene matches. This chain's CDR3 is CASRSLLAERDNEQFF. The CDR3 DNA sequence: TGTGCCAGTAGGTCCCTACTAGCGGAGAGGGACAATGAGCAGTTCTTC. Full variable domain (outside the CDR3, taken from reference TRBV19 and TRBJ2-1): DGGITQSPKYLFRKEGQNVTLSCEQNLNHDAMYWYRQDPGQGLRLIYYSQIVNDFQKGDIAEGYSVSREKKESFPLTVTSAQKNPTAFYLCASRSLLAERDNEQFFGPGTRLTVL.

This chain links TRBV19 with TRBJ1-2, with D uncertain. V lost 3 bases and J lost 5, with 19 bases in between. The germline V gene has CDR1 LNHDA and CDR2 SQIVND (reference sequence). This CDR3 comprises 16 residues. As DNA, the CDR3 is TGTGCCAGTAGTATCCTCAAACTAGTCTTTACTTATGGCTACACCTTC. Its translation: CASSILKLVFTYGYTF.

The chain uses TRBV24-1 and TRBJ2-3, with D tentatively TRBD2 (5 bases). Trimming cost V 1 base and J 0 bases, with 22 bases left between them. From germline, CDR1 is KGHDR and CDR2 SFDVKD. This CDR3 is 20 amino acids long. CDR3 nucleotides: TGTGCCACCAGTGATTTCAATGGACCCAGTCACCTAGCAAGCACAGATACGCAGTATTTT. This codes for CATSDFNGPSHLASTDTQYF.

The chain uses TRBV7-3 and TRBJ1-1, with D tentatively TRBD1 (5 bases). CDR3 size: 13 residues. Trimming took off 6 bases at V and 1 base at J, with 9 bases between the two ends. Germline CDR1 is SGHTA and CDR2 is FQGTGA. In DNA, the CDR3 is TGTGCCAGCAGGTCAACAGGGAACACTGAAGCTTTCTTT. As protein: CASRSTGNTEAFF.

The chain employs TRBV7-9 and TRBJ1-2, with 7 positions matching TRBD1. Losses at the gene ends were 1 base for V and 0 bases for J; bases not matched to a gene: 11. The CDR3 sequence is 18 residues long. Germline CDR1 is SEHNR and CDR2 is FQNEAQ (reference sequence). This CDR3 reads CASSLGWHGTATNYGYTF. For the CDR3, the DNA is TGTGCCAGCAGCTTAGGCTGGCACGGGACAGCCACTAACTATGGCTACACCTTC.

The chain couples TRBV6-5 to TRBJ1-2; a weak D match, TRBD1 (5 bases). Per the germline V gene, CDR1 is MNHEY and CDR2 is SVGAGI. V lost 6 bases, J lost 3 bases, and 17 bases lay in between. The length of the CDR3 is 15 residues. The CDR3 sequence is CASSEGRGGYYGYTF. The CDR3, as DNA: TGTGCCAGCAGCGAGGGACGGGGGGGGTACTATGGCTACACCTTC.

CDR3 sequence: CASSISRTGAYGWDQYSNQPQHF. The DNA of the CDR3 is TGTGCCAGTAGTATATCTCGGACAGGGGCATATGGATGGGATCAATATAGCAATCAGCCCCAGCATTTT. The chain employs TRBV19 and TRBJ1-5; 9 bases fit TRBD1. CDR1 and CDR2 from the germline V gene are LNHDA and SQIVND (reference sequence). The V gene end was trimmed by 2 bases and the J gene end by 0 bases; junction bases not matched to a gene: 23. CDR3 length: 23 residues.

This clone turned up a few times. The chain links TRBV20-1 to TRBJ1-1; D uncertain. The V gene's germline CDR1 is DFQATT and CDR2 SNEGSKA (reference sequence). The V end was cut by 3 bases, the J end by 7 bases, with 12 bases between. The CDR3 runs 12 residues. CDR3 residues: CSASSLPVEAFF. CDR3 bases: TGCAGTGCTAGTAGCCTTCCGGTTGAAGCTTTCTTT.

The chain joins TRBV6-5 to TRBJ2-7; 10 bases line up with TRBD1. CDR1 and CDR2 from the germline V gene are MNHEY and SVGAGI. This CDR3 is built from 14 residues. Trimming cost V 5 bases and J 7 bases; bases outside gene matches: 8. The CDR3 nucleotides read TGTGCCAGCAGTCTTGCGTGGGACAGGGGAGAGCAGTACTTC. This encodes CASSLAWDRGEQYF.

The gene calls are TRBV9 and TRBJ1-6; no clear D. V gave up 3 bases and J gave up 2 bases, with 6 bases separating them. The CDR3 is 14 amino acids. The germline V gene has CDR1 SGDLS and CDR2 YYNGEE. For the CDR3, the DNA is TGTGCCAGCAGCGAGACACCCTATAATTCACCCCTCCACTTT. It codes for CASSETPYNSPLHF.

This clone was found a few times. The chain employs TRBV11-1 and TRBJ2-7; 9 nucleotides line up with TRBD1. The CDR3 runs to 14 residues. The junction had 5 bases not matched to a gene; V was cut back by 4 bases and J by 4 bases. Per the germline V gene, CDR1 is SGHAT and CDR2 is FQDESV (reference sequence). CDR3 in DNA: TGTGCCAGCAGCTCTGCGACAGGGGGGTACGAGCAGTACTTC. Translating it yields CASSSATGGYEQYF.

This chain uses TRBV5-1 with TRBJ2-1; 9 nucleotides align to TRBD1. V lost 3 bases, J lost 16 bases, and 14 bases stayed unmatched. Germline CDR1 reads SGHRS; CDR2 reads YFSETQ. This CDR3 has 14 residues. CDR3 in amino acids: CASSSDRSRGQGFF. The CDR3 DNA reads TGCGCCAGCAGCTCAGACAGATCTAGGGGACAGGGTTTCTTC. The full variable domain, completed using reference TRBV5-1 and TRBJ2-1, is KAGVTQTPRYLIKTRGQQVTLSCSPISGHRSVSWYQQTPGQGLQFLFEYFSETQRNKGNFPGRFSGRQFSNSRSEMNVSTLELGDSALYLCASSSDRSRGQGFFGPGTRLTVL.

The chain carries TRBV5-1 and TRBJ2-7, with 7 bases matching TRBD1. Germline CDR1 and CDR2: SGHRS and YFSETQ. The ends lost 0 bases at V and 5 bases at J; junction bases unmatched: 11. The CDR3 consists of 16 residues. DNA for the CDR3: TGCGCCAGCAGCTTGGGACAGACAGGGAGTCGCGACGAGCAGTACTTC. Its translation: CASSLGQTGSRDEQYF.

The DNA of the CDR3 is TGCGCCAGCAGCTTCTCGGGACAGGGGAGCACTGAAGCTTTCTTT. Translated: CASSFSGQGSTEAFF. The J gene is TRBJ1-1, the V gene TRBV5-1, with 10 positions matching TRBD1. The CDR3 is 15 amino acids. Looked up from germline, CDR1 is SGHRS and CDR2 is YFSETQ. V was pared by 2 bases and J by 4 bases, with 5 bases of the junction left unmatched. Looking up the rest from reference TRBV5-1 and TRBJ1-1 gives the full variable domain: KAGVTQTPRYLIKTRGQQVTLSCSPISGHRSVSWYQQTPGQGLQFLFEYFSETQRNKGNFPGRFSGRQFSNSRSEMNVSTLELGDSALYLCASSFSGQGSTEAFFGQGTRLTVV.

This clone occurred once. The J gene is TRBJ2-5, the V gene TRBV27; tentative D call: TRBD1 (6 bases). Per germline, CDR1 MNHEY and CDR2 SMNVEV (reference sequence). This CDR3 has 16 residues. V was cut by 5 bases and J by 2 bases, with 18 bases left in between. The CDR3: CASSTRTAQTQETQYF. The DNA for the CDR3 is TGTGCCAGCAGTACACGGACAGCCCAGACTCAAGAGACCCAGTACTTC.

The rearrangement links TRBV30 to TRBJ1-5, with TRBD1 matching 7 bases. The junction had 3 bases not matched to a gene; V was cut back by 1 base and J by 6 bases. This CDR3 is built from 13 residues. Germline V gene sequence: CDR1 GTSNPN, CDR2 SVGIG (reference sequence). In DNA, the CDR3 is TGTGCCTGGAGTGGACAGGGTGGTCAGCCCCAGCATTTT. Residues: CAWSGQGGQPQHF.

The rearrangement links TRBV18 to TRBJ1-4, with unresolved D. Trimming removed 4 bases at V and 8 bases at J, with 11 bases between. This CDR3 has 13 amino acids. Germline V lookup: CDR1 KGHSH, CDR2 LQKENI. The CDR3 reads CASSQRNVEKLFF. Here the CDR3 DNA reads TGTGCCAGCTCACAGCGGAATGTGGAAAAACTGTTTTTT.

The V and J genes are TRBV25-1 and TRBJ1-3, with a tentative D call TRBD1 (5 bases). CDR1 and CDR2 from the germline V gene are MGHDK and SYGVNS. V shed 4 bases and J shed 3 bases, with 10 bases lying between them. CDR3 length: 14 amino acids. Written as DNA, the CDR3 is TGTGCCAGCAGTGTGACAGTATATGGAAACACCATATATTTT. It encodes CASSVTVYGNTIYF.

V usage is TRBV10-3 and J usage is TRBJ1-5; D is uncertain. CDR1 and CDR2 from the germline V gene are ENHRY and SYGVKD. The CDR3 sequence is 15 residues long. Trimming cost V 6 bases and J 3 bases, with 15 bases left between them. The CDR3 sequence: CAIRSGLQDNQPQHF. The CDR3 DNA reads TGTGCCATCAGAAGCGGACTCCAAGACAATCAGCCCCAGCATTTT.